This T cell receptor beta chain comes out of a study of T cell repertoires in cytomegalovirus infection. The germline gives CDR1 LNHDA, CDR2 SQIVND (reference sequence). There are 14 residues in the CDR3. Trimming took 7 bases from V and 5 from J; bases not matched to a gene: 7. Each CDR3 protein is one row after TCRdb ran MiXCR on the reads. The table has a few hundred thousand distinct CDR3 sequences, about 25% seen once. The sample holds a few counts of this clonotype. This sequence joins TRBV19 and TRBJ2-2; TRBD1 matches at 7 bases. This sequence was found in a human donor in good health (CMV status not recorded). Some clones in this sample may be carry-over from other donors' samples. What was sequenced was PBMCs. CDR3 nucleotides: TGTGCCAGTATGGGAACAGGGGTAACCGGGGAGCTGTTTTTT. Amino acids: CASMGTGVTGELFF.